The clone carrying this TCR beta chain was detected only once. No antigen is known for it. Method: immunoSEQ multiplex PCR; TCRdb's copy keeps in-frame clones and lacks some. Among about 36,000 clones listed, 77% were seen once. These data come from a study of CD4 T cells in relation to SARS-CoV-2 and coronaviruses. Study overall: TCR beta CDR3s were sequenced after approximately 9-day antigen culture of PBMCs.

The sequence was collected from an adult with COVID-19. Sequencing was performed on memory CD4+ T cells from PBMCs, cultured in vitro.

The CDR3 DNA sequence: TGTGCCTGGAGTGTACAGACCTTAAATACGCAGTATTTT. It codes for CAWSVQTLNTQYF. This chain uses TRBV30 with TRBJ2-3; D uncertain. The germline gives CDR1 GTSNPN, CDR2 SVGIG (reference sequence). V was shortened by 0 bases and J by 7 bases, with 11 bases between the two germline ends. The CDR3 spans 13 residues.